The entry below describes one T cell receptor (beta chain). TCRdb keeps only in-frame clones here, not all; method: immunoSEQ multiplex PCR. This sample yields about 200,000 clones, of which 86% are seen a single time; 3.8% belongs to the top ten. These data come from a study of blood T cell repertoires in COVID-19. Study background: Specimens from acute and convalescent COVID-19 originated in the United States, Italy and Spain. PBMCs, B-cell-depleted T cells, or T cells provided the cDNA or gDNA that made up the material.

Those enrolled, adults aged about 18 to 89 years, came from 25 or so US areas. Cohort placement rested on clinical history that participants reported themselves. The CDR3 loop spans 17 amino acids. Germline values: CDR1 SEHNR, CDR2 FQNEAQ (reference sequence). V was cut by 1 base and J by 6 bases, with 19 bases left in between. The chain combines TRBV7-9 with TRBJ1-5; D might be TRBD1 (6 bases). This sequence originates from a middle-aged woman with acute COVID-19. The sample taken for sequencing was PBMCs or T cells enriched from blood (not recorded which). The CDR3 nucleotides are TGTGCCAGCAGCTTAGGAGTAGGCAGGGGCGCGGGTCAGCCCCAGCATTTT. This translates into CASSLGVGRGAGQPQHF.